The 32 T cell receptor beta chains given below trace back to one sample, sequenced in a study of T cell responses to AZD1222 COVID-19 vaccine. Data came from immunoSEQ multiplex PCR; TCRdb stores just in-frame clones and leaves some out. Altogether 94,000 or so clones are present, 85% to 90% being singletons, with the ten largest covering roughly 25%. The input for sequencing was peripheral blood, taken on day 0 of AZD1222 vaccination. All receptors derive from an adult in good health.

The chain recombines TRBV7-3 with TRBJ2-1, with D possibly TRBD2 on 6 matching bases. Germline assignment: CDR1 SGHTA and CDR2 FQGTGA. The CDR3 loop spans 15 amino acids. V was shortened by 5 bases and J by 7 bases, with 18 bases between the two germline ends. CDR3 sequence: CASSTRRGSWNEQFF. The CDR3 DNA follows: TGTGCCAGCAGCACCCGGAGGGGCAGCTGGAATGAGCAGTTCTTC.

The chain recombines TRBV18 with TRBJ1-2, with 7 bases that match TRBD1. The CDR3 spans 16 residues. Germline trimming cut 3 bases from V and 0 bases from J; bases unmatched to any gene: 7. Germline V gene lookup returns CDR1 KGHSH and CDR2 LQKENI. CDR3 DNA: TGTGCCAGCTCACCCATGGACAGGTTAGCTAACTATGGCTACACCTTC. Amino acids: CASSPMDRLANYGYTF.

This clone showed up just a few times. This specimen includes other DNA sequences encoding the same CDR3. The rearrangement links TRBV28 to TRBJ2-7; no definite D call. Trimming removed 2 bases from V and 4 bases from J, with 3 bases in between. There are 11 residues in the CDR3. The germline CDR1 and CDR2 sequences are MDHEN and SYDVKM. DNA for the CDR3: TGTGCCAGCAGTTTAGGTTACGAGCAGTACTTC. It codes for CASSLGYEQYF. The full variable domain, in which reference TRBV28 and TRBJ2-7 provide the parts outside the CDR3, is DVKVTQSSRYLVKRTGEKVFLECVQDMDHENMFWYRQDPGLGLRLIYFSYDVKMKEKGDIPEGYSVSREKKERFSLILESASTNQTSMYLCASSLGYEQYFGPGTRLTVT.

The gene calls are TRBV30 and TRBJ1-1, with D uncertain. This CDR3 spans 12 amino acids. Germline V gene lookup returns CDR1 GTSNPN and CDR2 SVGIG (reference sequence). The germline V and J ends were trimmed by 2 bases and 1 base, with 5 bases remaining between them. CDR3 in amino acids: CAWSPTNTEAFF. The CDR3 nucleotides read TGTGCCTGGAGTCCCACGAACACTGAAGCTTTCTTT.

This chain links TRBV9 with TRBJ2-7; 13 nucleotides match TRBD2. V trimming: 0 bases; J trimming: 2 bases; junction bases outside the gene matches: 5. The CDR3 extends over 17 amino acids. Germline CDR1 reads SGDLS; CDR2 reads YYNGEE. CDR3 sequence (DNA): TGTGCCAGCAGCGTAGGGACTAGCGGGAGAGGGACCTACGAGCAGTACTTC. It specifies CASSVGTSGRGTYEQYF.

The chain is built from TRBV5-1 and TRBJ2-5; D is perhaps TRBD2 (5 bases). The germline CDR1 and CDR2 sequences are SGHRS and YFSETQ. The V and J ends lost 7 bases and 5 bases respectively, with 9 bases between them. The CDR3 covers 11 residues. The CDR3 protein is CASGSGETQYF. The DNA for the CDR3 is TGCGCCAGCGGGTCGGGGGAGACCCAGTACTTC.

The chain combines TRBV24-1 with TRBJ2-1; 12 bases align to TRBD2. Germline-derived CDR1 and CDR2 are KGHDR and SFDVKD. The junction had 7 bases not matched to a gene; V was cut back by 3 bases and J by 11 bases. There are 15 residues in the CDR3. CDR3 protein: CATSDPSSGRDKQFF. The DNA of the CDR3 is TGTGCCACCAGTGATCCTTCTAGCGGGAGGGATAAGCAGTTCTTC.

The J gene is TRBJ2-2, the V gene TRBV19; either TRBD1 or TRBD2 may fit D (5 bases each). V lost 7 bases, J lost 4 bases, and 13 bases lay in between. The germline CDR1 and CDR2 sequences are LNHDA and SQIVND (reference sequence). The CDR3 consists of 14 residues. As DNA, the CDR3 is TGTGCCAGTACCATTGCAGGGAGCACCGGGGAGCTGTTTTTT. Residues: CASTIAGSTGELFF. Full variable domain (missing parts from reference TRBV19 and TRBJ2-2): DGGITQSPKYLFRKEGQNVTLSCEQNLNHDAMYWYRQDPGQGLRLIYYSQIVNDFQKGDIAEGYSVSREKKESFPLTVTSAQKNPTAFYLCASTIAGSTGELFFGEGSRLTVL.

The chain joins TRBV3-1 (or the pseudogene TRBV3-2) to TRBJ1-5; D remains ambiguous. CDR3 length: 13 residues. CDR1 and CDR2 from the germline V gene are LGHDT and YNNKEL (reference sequence). The V end was cut by 2 bases, the J end by 3 bases, with 5 bases between. CDR3 DNA: TGTGCCAGCAGCCAACAGGTCAATCAGCCCCAGCATTTT. This encodes CASSQQVNQPQHF.

Written as DNA, the CDR3 is TGTGCCAGCTCACCACGGTCCCGGGAATCGGGGGCCAACGTCCTGACTTTC. It yields the protein CASSPRSRESGANVLTF. V usage is TRBV18 and J usage is TRBJ2-6; possibly TRBD2 for D (5 bases). The V and J ends lost 1 base and 4 bases respectively, with 14 bases between them. There are 17 residues in the CDR3. Germline CDR1 and CDR2: KGHSH and LQKENI.

J is TRBJ2-5 and V is TRBV7-8; 7 bases match TRBD2. J gave up 5 bases and V 0 bases, and 6 bases lay outside the gene matches. CDR1 SGHVS and CDR2 FQNEAQ come from the germline V gene. This CDR3 has 15 residues. CDR3 coding DNA: TGTGCCAGCAGCTTAGCGGGAGGGACCCTCGAGACCCAGTACTTC. Amino acid sequence: CASSLAGGTLETQYF.

This chain connects TRBV19 to TRBJ2-1; TRBD2 agrees at 8 bases. The CDR3 loop spans 17 amino acids. Unmatched junction bases numbered 11, after V lost 1 base and J lost 6 bases. CDR1 and CDR2 from the germline V gene are LNHDA and SQIVND (reference sequence). This CDR3 reads CASSIVKTGLAGNEQFF. The CDR3 DNA reads as TGTGCCAGTAGTATAGTCAAAACGGGGCTAGCGGGCAATGAGCAGTTCTTC.

This rearrangement joins TRBV19 to TRBJ2-7; the D call may be TRBD1 or TRBD2 (5 bases each). This CDR3 is 15 amino acids long. Germline V CDR1 and CDR2: LNHDA, SQIVND (reference sequence). The ends were cut back, 7 bases at V and 3 bases at J, with 19 bases in the middle. The CDR3 is CASTLTGTGSYEQYF. Here the CDR3 DNA reads TGTGCCAGTACTCTTACGGGGACGGGGAGCTACGAGCAGTACTTC.

This clone was observed a single time. The rearrangement joins TRBV6-2 or TRBV6-3 to TRBJ1-4; no clear D gene. V lost 5 bases, J lost 11 bases, and 27 bases lay in between. The CDR3 is 17 amino acids. Germline assignment: CDR1 MNHEY and CDR2 SVGEGT. The CDR3 DNA follows: TGTGCCAGCAGTACCCCCTCTGGCGCTGAATGGGGTCGGAAACTGTTTTTT. Its translation: CASSTPSGAEWGRKLFF.

The chain carries TRBV9 and TRBJ2-3; 13 nucleotides line up with TRBD2. The germline V gene has CDR1 SGDLS and CDR2 YYNGEE. The CDR3 has 15 amino acids. Losses at the gene ends were 2 bases for V and 4 bases for J; bases not matched to a gene: 1. Written as DNA, the CDR3 is TGTGCCAGCAGCGTTACTAGCGGGAGGGCAGATACGCAGTATTTT. It is translated as CASSVTSGRADTQYF.

This chain connects TRBV28 to TRBJ2-3; D not certain. V was trimmed by 6 bases and J by 6 bases, leaving 4 bases between them. CDR3 length: 10 residues. Germline V gives CDR1 MDHEN, CDR2 SYDVKM. The CDR3 DNA reads as TGTGCCAGCAGCAGGGATACGCAGTATTTT. This sequence encodes CASSRDTQYF.

The J gene is TRBJ2-3, the V gene TRBV14; the match to TRBD1 covers 8 bases. This CDR3 has 13 residues. Trimming at V came to 0 bases and at J to 11 bases, leaving 4 bases not matched to a gene. Germline values: CDR1 SGHDN, CDR2 FVKESK. CDR3 sequence (DNA): TGTGCCAGCAGCCAAGAAGACAGGGGATTGCAGTATTTT. This translates into CASSQEDRGLQYF. The complete variable domain, with remaining parts taken from reference TRBV14 and TRBJ2-3, reads EAGVTQFPSHSVIEKGQTVTLRCDPISGHDNLYWYRRVMGKEIKFLLHFVKESKQDESGMPNNRFLAERTGGTYSTLKVQPAELEDSGVYFCASSQEDRGLQYFGPGTRLTVL.

V is TRBV4-3 and J is TRBJ1-4; D perhaps matches TRBD1 (6 bases). With 0 bases removed from V and 5 bases from J, the gap between germline ends came to 16 bases. Germline CDR1 reads LGHNA; CDR2 reads YSLEER. The CDR3 spans 17 residues. The CDR3, as DNA: TGCGCCAGCAGCCAAGATCGTGGGGGGCTCTCGAATGAAAAACTGTTTTTT. It translates to CASSQDRGGLSNEKLFF.

This chain joins TRBV5-5 and TRBJ1-2; D gene ambiguous. This CDR3 is built from 13 residues. Germline V gives CDR1 SGHKS, CDR2 YYEKEE (reference sequence). V lost 0 bases and J 0 bases, leaving 3 bases between the germline ends. The CDR3 sequence: CASSLATNYGYTF. The CDR3 DNA follows: TGTGCCAGCAGCTTGGCGACTAACTATGGCTACACCTTC. The variable domain in full, completed from reference TRBV5-5 and TRBJ1-2, reads DAGVTQSPTHLIKTRGQQVTLRCSPISGHKSVSWYQQVLGQGPQFIFQYYEKEERGRGNFPDRFSARQFPNYSSELNVNALLLGDSALYLCASSLATNYGYTFGSGTRLTVV.

This clone occurred once. This CDR3 is CASSEVGQLSYEQYF. The CDR3 DNA is TGTGCCAGCAGTGAAGTGGGACAGCTATCCTACGAGCAGTACTTC. The V call is TRBV2, the J call TRBJ2-7, with 7 bases fitting TRBD1. This CDR3 has 15 residues. Germline CDR1 SNHLY, CDR2 FYNNEI. V was pared by 1 base and J by 1 base, with 4 bases of the junction left unmatched.

V and J are TRBV15 and TRBJ2-6, with 7 bases identical to TRBD2. V trimming: 3 bases; J trimming: 3 bases; junction bases outside the gene matches: 8. The length of the CDR3 is 17 residues. The germline gives CDR1 LNHNV, CDR2 YYDKDF (reference sequence). The CDR3 sequence: CATSSAGAGSGANVLTF. The CDR3 DNA reads TGTGCCACCAGCAGCGCGGGAGCTGGTAGTGGGGCCAACGTCCTGACTTTC.

V usage is TRBV25-1 and J usage is TRBJ2-7, with 7 nucleotides matching TRBD2. The germline CDR1 and CDR2 sequences are MGHDK and SYGVNS. The CDR3 is made up of 16 amino acids. V trimming: 4 bases; J trimming: 2 bases; junction bases outside the gene matches: 11. CDR3 coding DNA: TGTGCCAGCAGTGGCGATGTAGCGGGTAGAGCCTACGAGCAGTACTTC. Its translation is CASSGDVAGRAYEQYF.

The chain recombines TRBV12-3 or TRBV12-4 with TRBJ2-3; D is ambiguous. V shed 6 bases and J shed 3 bases, with 7 bases lying between them. The CDR3 has 12 amino acids. CDR3 region: CASRVGTDTQYF. The CDR3 coding sequence is TGTGCCAGCAGGGTAGGGACAGATACGCAGTATTTT.

V usage is TRBV6-5 and J usage is TRBJ2-2, with 9 bases identical to TRBD1. This CDR3 contains 13 residues. V was pared by 6 bases and J by 7 bases, with 3 bases of the junction left unmatched. Germline loops: CDR1 MNHEY, CDR2 SVGAGI. CDR3 sequence reads: CASRTGGGGELFF. The CDR3 nucleotides are TGTGCCAGCAGGACAGGGGGTGGCGGGGAGCTGTTTTTT.

This clone has only one observation. The rearrangement joins TRBV6-5 to TRBJ2-7; D is undetermined. CDR1 and CDR2 from the germline V gene are MNHEY and SVGAGI. The ends were cut back, 0 bases at V and 5 bases at J, with 14 bases in the middle. The CDR3 spans 15 residues. The CDR3 loop reads CASSYSSALSNEQYF. CDR3 DNA sequence: TGTGCCAGCAGTTACTCTTCAGCCCTTTCCAACGAGCAGTACTTC.

This clone was seen a single time. The chain has TRBV7-8 and TRBJ2-5, with 16 bases that match TRBD2. The CDR3 runs to 16 residues. The J segment lost 4 bases and the V segment lost 4 bases, leaving 3 bases of the junction unmatched. Per the germline V gene, CDR1 is SGHVS and CDR2 is FQNEAQ. The CDR3: CASSSGLAGGRETQYF. CDR3 nucleotide sequence: TGTGCCAGCAGCTCGGGACTAGCGGGAGGGCGAGAGACCCAGTACTTC.

This clone is labeled as medium-sized. The V gene is TRBV28, the J gene TRBJ1-4; perhaps TRBD1 as D (5 bases). Germline V gene sequence: CDR1 MDHEN, CDR2 SYDVKM. The V gene lost 4 bases and the J gene lost 7 bases, with 19 bases spanning the gap. The CDR3 loop spans 16 amino acids. CDR3 in amino acids: CASSSSSGTTGEKLFF. As DNA, the CDR3 is TGTGCCAGCAGTTCGTCCTCGGGGACGACGGGTGAAAAACTGTTTTTT. Drawing the rest from reference TRBV28 and TRBJ1-4, the complete variable domain is DVKVTQSSRYLVKRTGEKVFLECVQDMDHENMFWYRQDPGLGLRLIYFSYDVKMKEKGDIPEGYSVSREKKERFSLILESASTNQTSMYLCASSSSSGTTGEKLFFGSGTQLSVL.

The V call is TRBV5-4, the J call TRBJ2-7; 7 positions agree with TRBD1. The junction had 6 bases not matched to a gene; V was cut back by 4 bases and J by 2 bases. Germline CDR1 SGHNT, CDR2 YYREEE (reference sequence). The CDR3 is 14 residues long. Written as DNA, the CDR3 is TGTGCCAGCAGCCTTGGACAGGACCCCTACGAGCAGTACTTC. Protein sequence: CASSLGQDPYEQYF.

The gene calls are TRBV19 and TRBJ2-2; perhaps D is TRBD1 or TRBD2 (5 bases each). CDR1 is LNHDA, CDR2 SQIVND, per germline (reference sequence). The CDR3 covers 16 residues. Trimming pared 9 bases from V and 10 bases from J, leaving 27 bases between. CDR3 DNA sequence: TGTGCCAGCGCGTCTCTGAGGGACCCCCTTCCCCCGGAGCTGTTTTTT. This codes for CASASLRDPLPPELFF.

This clone was seen more than once but under ten times. The chain has TRBV27 and TRBJ1-2; D is unclear. V dropped 5 bases and J dropped 3 bases, with 16 bases sitting between them. CDR3 size: 15 residues. Germline V gene sequence: CDR1 MNHEY, CDR2 SMNVEV (reference sequence). The DNA of the CDR3 is TGTGCCAGCAGTGACGGGTCCTCCACTGACTATGGCTACACCTTC. It is translated as CASSDGSSTDYGYTF.

The sample holds a few counts of this clone. V is TRBV12-3 or TRBV12-4 and J is TRBJ1-1; unclear D gene. V was cut by 1 base and J by 7 bases, with 4 bases left in between. CDR3 size: 11 residues. CDR3 protein: CASSLGLEAFF. In nucleotides, the CDR3 is TGTGCCAGCAGTTTAGGGCTTGAAGCTTTCTTT.

As regards this clone: In the same sample, other DNA sequences code for this CDR3. V gene TRBV28 combines with J gene TRBJ2-7; D is unresolved. Trimming shortened V by 3 bases and J by 4 bases, and 4 bases separated the two germline ends. This CDR3 contains 11 residues. The germline V gene has CDR1 MDHEN and CDR2 SYDVKM. This CDR3 is CASSLRYEQYF. The DNA of the CDR3 is TGTGCCAGCAGTTTGAGATACGAGCAGTACTTC.